Shown below are 10 T cell receptor beta chains from a single sample sequenced in a study of T-cell memory formation after mild COVID-19. Using its own MiXCR run on the 5' RACE reads, TCRdb lists one record per CDR3 protein. The repertoire holds approximately 170,000 distinct CDR3 sequences, with roughly 13% as singletons. Material for sequencing was PBMCs or a T cell subset sorted from them (not recorded which). The origin of the receptors is a man aged 18 to 30 who had mild COVID-19 (a few samples of this study predate the infection). Cell type and time point are not known.

This clonotype appeared a few times. The chain employs TRBV7-2 and TRBJ2-5; weak D call: TRBD1 (6 bases). Germline V gives CDR1 SGHTA, CDR2 FQGNSA. V shed 8 bases and J shed 5 bases, with 15 bases lying between them. This CDR3 is 13 amino acids long. The CDR3 nucleotides are TGTGCCAGCGGATTAACAGGGCTGGAGACCCAGTACTTC. Translating it yields CASGLTGLETQYF. The full variable domain, completed using reference TRBV7-2 and TRBJ2-5, is GAGVSQSPSNKVTEKGKDVELRCDPISGHTALYWYRQSLGQGLEFLIYFQGNSAPDKSGLPSDRFSAERTGGSVSTLTIQRTQQEDSAVYLCASGLTGLETQYFGPGTRLLVL.

The sample holds a few counts of this clonotype. This sequence joins TRBV11-2 and TRBJ2-2, with D perhaps TRBD2 (6 bases). This CDR3 spans 14 amino acids. CDR1 and CDR2 from the germline V gene are SGHAT and FQNNGV. V lost 7 bases, J lost 6 bases, and 15 bases lay in between. The CDR3 here is CASTLSPGAGELFF. CDR3 bases: TGTGCCAGCACCCTGAGCCCGGGAGCCGGGGAGCTGTTTTTT.

This clonotype was seen more than once but under ten times. The chain links TRBV28 to TRBJ2-5; D is possibly TRBD2 (6 bases). The V gene lost 7 bases and the J gene lost 5 bases, with 20 bases spanning the gap. The CDR3 covers 15 residues. CDR1 and CDR2 (germline): MDHEN, SYDVKM. CDR3 DNA sequence: TGTGCCAGCACTACCCGTGATGGAGGGGTGGAGACCCAGTACTTC. Protein sequence: CASTTRDGGVETQYF.

This clonotype occurred a few times. The V call is TRBV7-2, the J call TRBJ2-3; 11 positions match TRBD2. Germline V gene lookup returns CDR1 SGHTA and CDR2 FQGNSA. J lost 6 bases, V lost 3 bases, and 2 bases had no gene match. This CDR3 has 14 amino acids. CDR3 DNA sequence: TGTGCCAGCAGCTTGGGGACTAGCGGTGATACGCAGTATTTT. Residues: CASSLGTSGDTQYF.

The rearrangement links TRBV4-3 to TRBJ1-3; D unclear. Germline CDR1 LGHNA, CDR2 YSLEER. The germline V and J ends were trimmed by 1 base and 0 bases, with 7 bases remaining between them. This CDR3 is built from 15 residues. For the CDR3, the DNA is TGCGCCAGCAGCCAAGGGCGGGCCTCTGGAAACACCATATATTTT. Amino acid sequence: CASSQGRASGNTIYF.

This clonotype showed up just a few times. The chain uses TRBV20-1 and TRBJ1-5, with D unresolved. V shed 4 bases and J shed 10 bases, with 26 bases lying between them. CDR3 length: 16 residues. CDR1 is DFQATT and CDR2 is SNEGSKA in the germline V gene (reference sequence). This CDR3 is CSATSARESGFSPQHF. In nucleotides, the CDR3 is TGCAGTGCTACCAGTGCCCGCGAAAGTGGGTTTTCACCCCAGCATTTT.

The chain has TRBV16 and TRBJ1-1; possible D gene TRBD1, 6 bases. Looked up from germline, CDR1 is KGHSY and CDR2 is FQNENV. This CDR3 comprises 12 residues. V was clipped by 4 bases and J by 12 bases, with 15 bases between them. CDR3 loop: CASSRIQGETFF. The CDR3 bases are TGTGCCAGCAGCCGAATACAGGGAGAAACTTTCTTT.

The gene calls are TRBV5-1 and TRBJ2-5; either TRBD1 or TRBD2 may fit D (5 bases each). The germline CDR1 and CDR2 sequences are SGHRS and YFSETQ. Trimming took off 4 bases at V and 4 bases at J, with 14 bases between the two ends. The CDR3 runs 14 residues. CDR3 protein: CASSTGAQGETQYF. The CDR3 DNA follows: TGCGCCAGCAGCACCGGGGCGCAGGGAGAGACCCAGTACTTC.

The V call is TRBV27, the J call TRBJ2-7; TRBD1 matches 9 bases. The CDR3 has 14 amino acids. In germline, CDR1 is MNHEY, CDR2 SMNVEV (reference sequence). Unmatched junction bases numbered 12, after V lost 10 bases and J lost 5 bases. Written as DNA, the CDR3 is TGTGCCAACCTAATTCCGGGACAGGGAAACGAGCAGTACGTC. Translating it yields CANLIPGQGNEQYV.

This clonotype turned up a few times. The chain couples TRBV10-3 to TRBJ2-7; TRBD2 aligns across 15 bases. The germline gives CDR1 ENHRY, CDR2 SYGVKD. The CDR3 length is 16 residues. V dropped 8 bases and J dropped 1; count of bases not matched to a gene: 6. In DNA form, the CDR3 reads TGTGCCATCGGCGGACTAGCGGGGGGGCAGTCCTACGAGCAGTACTTC. Translated: CAIGGLAGGQSYEQYF.